The rows below give T cell receptor beta chains drawn from one sample of a study of blood T cell repertoires in COVID-19. Sequencing used immunoSEQ multiplex PCR; TCRdb keeps in-frame clones, though not all of them. This sample has under 350,000 clones; about 88% occur once, and the top ten carry roughly 2.5%. What was sequenced was PBMCs or T cells enriched from blood (not recorded which). These receptors were obtained from a man aged 60 to 69 who had recovered from COVID-19. The CDR3 runs from the conserved cysteine through the conserved F or W. D genes are given only for firm matches.

j_call,d_call,v_call,cdr3_aa
TRBJ2-7,NA,TRBV3-1/TRBV3-2,CASSQLLADEQYF
TRBJ1-2,NA,TRBV9,CASSVTPQGGYTF
TRBJ2-1,NA,TRBV27,CASSPRFRNEQFF
TRBJ2-7,TRBD2,TRBV3-1/TRBV3-2,CASSQTGLAGKVQYF
TRBJ1-1,NA,TRBV19,CASNSRNTEAFF
TRBJ1-5,NA,TRBV6-5,CASSMQGPAQHF
TRBJ2-5,NA,TRBV3-1/TRBV3-2,CASSQLSGLFQETQYF
TRBJ2-1,TRBD2,TRBV14,CASSPLTGTSGTGEQFF
TRBJ1-1,NA,TRBV10-3,CAISAGIEAFF
TRBJ2-3,TRBD2,TRBV5-4,CASSKGLAGADTQYF
TRBJ2-2,NA,TRBV6-2/TRBV6-3,CASSTSTGELFF